The present entry profiles one TCR beta chain with its context. Antigen specificity is unknown. Primers included in the PCR were 60 Vbeta and 13 Jbeta primers. Sequencing used immunoSEQ multiplex PCR; TCRdb keeps in-frame clones, though not all of them. The sample lists 110,000 or so clones; roughly 79% were seen once. While unrecorded immune exposures were likely, the donors were nominally healthy when sampled. These data are taken from a study of cytomegalovirus exposure and HLA in healthy donors. General observations from the study: CMV serostatus was the sole immune exposure information available. Researchers counted 164 TCR beta chains as cytomegalovirus-associated.

The sequencing input was PBMCs. The sequence derives from a male donor in good health and CMV-seronegative.

CDR3 sequence reads: CAWGTGNEQFF. The CDR3 bases are TGTGCCTGGGGGACAGGGAATGAGCAGTTCTTC. The chain uses TRBV30 and TRBJ2-1; 9 bases line up with TRBD1. The length of the CDR3 is 11 residues. Per germline, CDR1 GTSNPN and CDR2 SVGIG (reference sequence). Trimming took 5 bases from V and 7 from J; bases not matched to a gene: 0.